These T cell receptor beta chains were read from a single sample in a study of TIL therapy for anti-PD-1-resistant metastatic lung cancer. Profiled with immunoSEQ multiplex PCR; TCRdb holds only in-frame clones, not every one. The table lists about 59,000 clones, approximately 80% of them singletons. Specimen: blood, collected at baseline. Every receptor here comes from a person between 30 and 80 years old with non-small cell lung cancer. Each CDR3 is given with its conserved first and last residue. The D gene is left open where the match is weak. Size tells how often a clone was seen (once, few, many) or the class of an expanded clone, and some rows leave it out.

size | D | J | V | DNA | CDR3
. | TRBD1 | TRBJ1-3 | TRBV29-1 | TGCAGCGTTCGGGACAGGGGGCCTGGAAACACCATATATTTT | CSVRDRGPGNTIYF
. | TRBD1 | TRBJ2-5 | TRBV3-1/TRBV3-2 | TGTGCCAGCAGCGGACAGGGGCGGTATCTGGTAGGAGAGACCCAGTACTTC | CASSGQGRYLVGETQYF
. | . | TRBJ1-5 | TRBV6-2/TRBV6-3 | TGTGCCAGCAGTTACTCGCGGATGGTCGGGGGCGCAGGTCAGCCCCAGCATTTT | CASSYSRMVGGAGQPQHF
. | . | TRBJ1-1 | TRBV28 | TGTGCCAGCAGTCCCCGACGGGGATATTTTGAAGCTTTCTTT | CASSPRRGYFEAFF
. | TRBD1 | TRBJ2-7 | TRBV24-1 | TGTGCCACCAGTGAGGTTACAGGGGTTGAGCAGTACTTC | CATSEVTGVEQYF
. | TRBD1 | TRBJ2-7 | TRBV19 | TGTGCCAGTAGTTCCCCGGGACAGACCTACGAGCAGTACTTC | CASSSPGQTYEQYF
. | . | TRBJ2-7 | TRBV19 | TGTGCCAGTAGTGAAGCGGACAGAGCCTTCTACGAGCAGTACTTC | CASSEADRAFYEQYF
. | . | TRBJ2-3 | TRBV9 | TGTGCCAGCAGCGTAACCCCCAGTGCGAGCACAGATACGCAGTATTTT | CASSVTPSASTDTQYF
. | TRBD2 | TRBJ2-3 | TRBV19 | TGTGCCAGTAGTATCGTGGGAGGGACTATGGTAGATACGCAGTATTTT | CASSIVGGTMVDTQYF
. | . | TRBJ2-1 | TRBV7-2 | TGTGCCAGCAGCAACCAATATAGCTCCTACAATGAGCAGTTCTTC | CASSNQYSSYNEQFF
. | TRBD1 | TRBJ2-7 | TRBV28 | TGTGCCAGCAGTCAGACAGGGGCGAACGAGCAGTACTTC | CASSQTGANEQYF
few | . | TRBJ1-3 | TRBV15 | TGTGCCACCAGCAGCTACCCCTCTGGAAACACCATATATTTT | CATSSYPSGNTIYF
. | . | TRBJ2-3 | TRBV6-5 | TGTGCCAGCAGTTGGACAGCTACAGATACGCAGTATTTT | CASSWTATDTQYF
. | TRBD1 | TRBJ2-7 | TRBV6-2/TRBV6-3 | TGTGCCAGCAGTTACTCCCGGGACAGGGGCTACGAGCAGTACTTC | CASSYSRDRGYEQYF
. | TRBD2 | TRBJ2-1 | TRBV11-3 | TGTGCCAGCAGCCGGTCGGGACTAGGACCATACAATGAGCAGTTCTTC | CASSRSGLGPYNEQFF
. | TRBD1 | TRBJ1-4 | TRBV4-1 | TGCGCCAGCAGCCAAGGGACAGGGTCTGGGGAAAAACTGTTTTTT | CASSQGTGSGEKLFF
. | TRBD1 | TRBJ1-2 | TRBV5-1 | TGCGCCAGCAGCTTAGACTTGGCCGACAGGGAGTGGGGCTACACCTTC | CASSLDLADREWGYTF
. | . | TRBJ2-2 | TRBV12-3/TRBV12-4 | TGTGCCAGCTCGGGCACCGGGGAGCTGTTTTTT | CASSGTGELFF
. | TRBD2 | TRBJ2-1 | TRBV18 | TGTGCCAGCTCACCACCGTACGCGGGGCTGGGCGGGAGGTTCGATGAGCAGTTCTTC | CASSPPYAGLGGRFDEQFF
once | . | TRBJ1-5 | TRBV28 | TGTGCCAGCAGTTTACTGGGGACCAATCAGCCCCAGCATTTT | CASSLLGTNQPQHF
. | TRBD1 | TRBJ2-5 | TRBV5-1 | TGCGCCAGCAGGACGGGACAGGGGCTTGGAGAGACCCAGTACTTC | CASRTGQGLGETQYF
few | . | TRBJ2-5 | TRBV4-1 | TGCGCCAGCAGCCGCCTGATGGGGGAGACCCAGTACTTC | CASSRLMGETQYF
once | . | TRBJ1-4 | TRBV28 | TGTGCCAGCAGTTCCACCGGAGCTGAAAAACTGTTTTTT | CASSSTGAEKLFF
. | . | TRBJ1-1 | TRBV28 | TGTGCCAGCAGTTCCCCCAGCACTGAAGCTTTCTTT | CASSSPSTEAFF
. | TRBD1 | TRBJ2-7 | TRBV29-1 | TGCAGCGTTGAGGCCGCAGGGGGCCCCTACGAGCAGTACTTC | CSVEAAGGPYEQYF
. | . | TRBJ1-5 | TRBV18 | TGTGCCAGCTCACCGAGGACGGAGGGGCAGCCCCAGCATTTT | CASSPRTEGQPQHF
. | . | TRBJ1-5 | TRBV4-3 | TGCGCCAGCAGCCAGGGCTTTACAGATCAGCCCCAGCATTTT | CASSQGFTDQPQHF
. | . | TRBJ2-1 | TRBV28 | TGTGCCAGCAGTATAGCGTTGAGCTCCTACAATGAGCAGTTCTTC | CASSIALSSYNEQFF
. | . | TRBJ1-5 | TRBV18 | TGTGCCAGCTCAGGGGGACCAGGGCAGCCCCAGCATTTT | CASSGGPGQPQHF
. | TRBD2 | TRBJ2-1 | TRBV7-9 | TGTGCCAGCAGCCAAGGACTAGCGGGAGCCTGGAACGAGCAGTTCTTC | CASSQGLAGAWNEQFF
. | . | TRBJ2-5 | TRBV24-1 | TGTGCCACCAGTGATTTGGCTGGACAGAAAGAGACCCAGTACTTC | CATSDLAGQKETQYF
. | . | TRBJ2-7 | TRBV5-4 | TGTGCCAGCAGCTTACCCGGGGGTCTGGCCTACGAGCAGTACTTC | CASSLPGGLAYEQYF
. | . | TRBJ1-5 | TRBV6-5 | TGTGCCAGCAGTTACTCCCAGGCGGATCAGCCCCAGCATTTT | CASSYSQADQPQHF
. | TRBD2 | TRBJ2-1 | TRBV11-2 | TGTGCCAGCAGCTTAAGCGGGAGCATCTATGAGCAGTTCTTC | CASSLSGSIYEQFF
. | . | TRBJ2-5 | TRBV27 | TGTGCCAGCAGCCAAGGGTGGGGGAGTGGTTTCGGTGAGACCCAGTACTTC | CASSQGWGSGFGETQYF
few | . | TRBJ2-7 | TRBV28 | TGTGCCAGCAAGGCGGGGCGAGCCGAGCAGTACTTC | CASKAGRAEQYF
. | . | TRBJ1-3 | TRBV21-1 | TGTGCCAGCAGCTCTCGGACGGACTCTGGAAACACCATATATTTT | CASSSRTDSGNTIYF
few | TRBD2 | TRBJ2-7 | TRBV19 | TGTGCCAGTAGTATCCAGCGGGGGACCTACGAGCAGTACTTC | CASSIQRGTYEQYF
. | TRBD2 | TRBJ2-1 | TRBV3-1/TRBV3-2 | TGTGCCAGCAGCCCCCGGGGGCTCCGGGAGGGTGAGCAGTTCTTC | CASSPRGLREGEQFF
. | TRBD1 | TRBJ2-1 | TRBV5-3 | TGTGCCAGAAGCTTGGACAGGGGGCTCTACAATGAGCAGTTCTTC | CARSLDRGLYNEQFF